The rows below give T cell receptor beta chains drawn from one sample of a study of post-analysis software for immune sequencing data. Each CDR3 protein is one row after TCRdb ran MiXCR on the PCR reads. The data contain about 770,000 distinct CDR3 sequences, approximately 44% of them singletons. Sequenced material: blood. Source of these receptors: a girl aged 5-17 years with multiple sclerosis. Each CDR3 is given with its conserved first and last residue. A D gene is named only where the DNA matches it firmly. Not all rows give a size; the values are once, few, many and, for expanded clones, a class.

j_call,clone_size,d_call,v_call,cdr3_nt,cdr3_aa
TRBJ2-7,NA,TRBD2,TRBV19,TGTGCCAGTAGTATCCAGCGGGGCTCCTACGAGCAGTACTTC,CASSIQRGSYEQYF
TRBJ2-3,NA,NA,TRBV7-3,TGTGCCTCCGGGCATCAGACCGAGGATACGCAGTATTTT,CASGHQTEDTQYF
TRBJ2-3,NA,NA,TRBV7-6,TGTGCCAGCAGCCCATTGTTTACCGGGGATACGCAGTATTTT,CASSPLFTGDTQYF
TRBJ1-1,few,NA,TRBV12-3/TRBV12-4,TGTGCCAGCAGTTTAGGAGGGGGGGTGAACACTGAAGCTTTCTTT,CASSLGGGVNTEAFF
TRBJ1-2,NA,NA,TRBV28,TGCGCCAGCACCGGTCCGGTTTTGGGCTTGGGCTACACCTTC,CASTGPVLGLGYTF
TRBJ1-2,NA,NA,TRBV2,TGTGCCAGCGGTGAAGTGAGGGGCGACTATGGCTACACCTTC,CASGEVRGDYGYTF
TRBJ1-1,NA,NA,TRBV7-2,TGTGCCAGCAGCGGGGGACCGCAAAACACTGAAGCTTTCTTT,CASSGGPQNTEAFF
TRBJ2-5,few,NA,TRBV5-6,TGTGCCAGCAGCGGACGGTCAGAGACCCAGTACTTC,CASSGRSETQYF
TRBJ2-1,NA,NA,TRBV24-1,TGTGCCACCAGTGATGAGGGGTCAAGCTCCTACAATGAGCAGTTCTTC,CATSDEGSSSYNEQFF
TRBJ2-5,NA,TRBD2,TRBV20-1,TGCAGTGCCCCGGGGGGGGCAGTTTTCGAGACCCAGTACTTC,CSAPGGAVFETQYF
TRBJ1-1,few,NA,TRBV7-8,TGTGCCAGCAGCCTGGAGAGGGTCGGGGGCACTGAAGCTTTCTTT,CASSLERVGGTEAFF
TRBJ2-7,few,NA,TRBV28,TGTGCCAGCAGTTCCACCATAGTCAACGGGACTCGACGATACGAGCAGTACTTC,CASSSTIVNGTRRYEQYF
TRBJ1-2,NA,NA,TRBV30,TGTGCCTGGAGCCGACCGGGGACACCTAACTATGGCTACACCTTC,CAWSRPGTPNYGYTF
TRBJ1-4,NA,NA,TRBV7-2,TGTGCCAGCAGCTTACAGGGTACTAATGAAAAACTGTTTTTT,CASSLQGTNEKLFF
TRBJ2-7,NA,NA,TRBV4-3,TGCGCCAGCAGCCAAGAGTTACTCGCAGGGGTCAACGAGCAGTACTTC,CASSQELLAGVNEQYF
TRBJ2-3,NA,NA,TRBV28,TGTGCCAGCAGTTTACTGACTGCTACACAGTATTTT,CASSLLTATQYF
TRBJ1-1,NA,NA,TRBV25-1,TGTGCCAGCAGTGAATACGACATCTTCCACGGGGCTTTCTTT,CASSEYDIFHGAFF
TRBJ2-1,few,TRBD1,TRBV7-8,TGTGCCAGCAGCCCTAGTGCAGGGGGATCTCGATCGTGGGAGCAGTTCTTC,CASSPSAGGSRSWEQFF
TRBJ2-5,NA,TRBD1,TRBV6-9,TGTGCCAGCAGTTATTCCCCGGGACAGGGGGCGCCCCCGGAGACCCAGTACTTC,CASSYSPGQGAPPETQYF
TRBJ2-7,NA,TRBD1,TRBV3-1,TGTGCCAGCAGCCAATCCGCCAACCGGGACAGTTTGTACTTC,CASSQSANRDSLYF